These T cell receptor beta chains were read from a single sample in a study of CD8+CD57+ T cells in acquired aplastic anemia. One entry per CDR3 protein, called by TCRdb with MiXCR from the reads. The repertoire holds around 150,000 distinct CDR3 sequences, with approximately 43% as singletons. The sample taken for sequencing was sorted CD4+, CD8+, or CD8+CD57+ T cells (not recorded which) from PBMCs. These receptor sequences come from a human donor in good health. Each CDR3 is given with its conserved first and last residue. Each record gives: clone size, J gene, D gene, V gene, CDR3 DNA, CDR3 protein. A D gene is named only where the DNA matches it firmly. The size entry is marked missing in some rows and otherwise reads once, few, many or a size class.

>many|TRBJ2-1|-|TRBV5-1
TGCGCCAGCAGCTTGCAGGGTGGAGAAACCCATGAGCAGTTCTTC
CASSLQGGETHEQFF
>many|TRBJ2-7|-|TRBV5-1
TGCGCCAGCAGCTTGGGACCGATTTCGAGGAACGAGCAGTACTTC
CASSLGPISRNEQYF
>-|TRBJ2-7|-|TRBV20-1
TGCAGTGCTAGGGCCCCATCTGGCCAAACCTACGAGCAGTACTTC
CSARAPSGQTYEQYF
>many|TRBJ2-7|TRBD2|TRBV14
TGTGCCAGCAGCCAAGCCGGGACTAGCGGAGGCTACGAGCAGTACTTC
CASSQAGTSGGYEQYF
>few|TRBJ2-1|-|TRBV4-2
TGTGCCAGCAGCCAAGATTCGGTTATGATAGCCAACTATGAGCAGTTCTTC
CASSQDSVMIANYEQFF
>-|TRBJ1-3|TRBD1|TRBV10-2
TGCGCCAGCACTAGGGACAGGGATGGAAACACCATATATTTT
CASTRDRDGNTIYF
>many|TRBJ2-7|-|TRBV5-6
TGTGCCAGCAGGATATGGGGGCCGAACTCCTACGAGCAGTACTTC
CASRIWGPNSYEQYF
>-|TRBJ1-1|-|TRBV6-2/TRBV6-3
TGTGCCAGCAGTTACTTTAAAGGGAACACTGAAGCTTTCTTT
CASSYFKGNTEAFF
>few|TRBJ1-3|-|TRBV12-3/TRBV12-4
TGTGCCAGCAGCCCCGGGAGGACACGCTCTGGAAACACCATATATTTT
CASSPGRTRSGNTIYF
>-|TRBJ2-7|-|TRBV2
TGTGCCAGCAGGGAGACATCTTCCTACGAGCAGTACTTC
CASRETSSYEQYF
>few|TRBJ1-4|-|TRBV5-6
TGTGCCAGCAGCTTAGCGGGGAGGAGTTCTAATGAAAAACTGTTTTTT
CASSLAGRSSNEKLFF
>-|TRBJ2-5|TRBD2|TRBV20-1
TGCAGTGCCAGCAGCCGGGGACTAGCGGAAGAGACCCAGTACTTC
CSASSRGLAEETQYF
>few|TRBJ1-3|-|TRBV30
TGTGCCTGGAGTAAGGGGTCTGGAAACACCATATATTTT
CAWSKGSGNTIYF
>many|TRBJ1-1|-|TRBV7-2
TGTGCCAGCAGCTTAGTCCGGGACCCCCTCCTCGCTTTCTTT
CASSLVRDPLLAFF
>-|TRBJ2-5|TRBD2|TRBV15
TGTGCCACCAGCGGCCGACTAGCGGAGACCCAGTACTTC
CATSGRLAETQYF
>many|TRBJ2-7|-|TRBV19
TGTGCCACCGCGACCCCATACCGCTCCGAGCAGTACTTC
CATATPYRSEQYF
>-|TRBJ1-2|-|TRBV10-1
TGCGCCAGCAGTGAGTCGCCTGGGCATGGCTACACCTTC
CASSESPGHGYTF
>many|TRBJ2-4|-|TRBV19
TGTGCCAGTAGCCCCCTCTCGTTAGGGGGGGCCAAAAACATTCAGTACTTC
CASSPLSLGGAKNIQYF
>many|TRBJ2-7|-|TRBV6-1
TGTGCCAGCAGCAGATGGGGCGGCGAGCAGTACTTC
CASSRWGGEQYF
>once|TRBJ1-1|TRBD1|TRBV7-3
TGTGCCAGCAGCTTAGAGCTCCAGGGGGGCACTGAAGCTTTCTTT
CASSLELQGGTEAFF
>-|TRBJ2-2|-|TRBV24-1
TGTGCCATCAGTGAGTCCGGCCCTAACACCGGGGAGCTGTTTTTT
CAISESGPNTGELFF
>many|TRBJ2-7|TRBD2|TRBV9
TGTGCCAGCAGCCTCAGCGCAGGACTAGTAGCCTACGAGCAGTACTTC
CASSLSAGLVAYEQYF
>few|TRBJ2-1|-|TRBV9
TGTGCCAGCAGCGTAGGGACACCACCTTCCTACAATGAGCAGTTCTTC
CASSVGTPPSYNEQFF
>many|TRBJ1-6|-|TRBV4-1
TGCGCCAGCAGCCAGGCGCGGGGGTATGAGAATTCACCCCTCCACTTT
CASSQARGYENSPLHF
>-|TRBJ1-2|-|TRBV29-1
TGCAGCGTTCCAGGGTTAGTGTCCTATGGCTACACCTTC
CSVPGLVSYGYTF
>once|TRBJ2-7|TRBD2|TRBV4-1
TGCGCCAGCAGCCAAAGGACTAGCGGGGGCAACTCCTACGAGCAGTACTTC
CASSQRTSGGNSYEQYF
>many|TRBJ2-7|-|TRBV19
TGTGCCAGTAGTATTGGGGGACGGGGACCCCACTACGAGCAGTACTTC
CASSIGGRGPHYEQYF
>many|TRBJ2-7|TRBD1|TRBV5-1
TGCGCCAGCAGCTTGTTTGCGGGACAGGGGGCTTACGAGCAGTACTTC
CASSLFAGQGAYEQYF
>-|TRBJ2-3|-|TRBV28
TGTGCCACCCGCGGGACTTCCACAGATACGCAGTATTTT
CATRGTSTDTQYF
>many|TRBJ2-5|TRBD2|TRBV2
TGTGCCAGCAGCGCCCGTAGGACTAGCGGGAGTGGAGGGCTCCGAGAGACCCAGTACTTC
CASSARRTSGSGGLRETQYF
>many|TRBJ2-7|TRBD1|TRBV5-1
TGCGCCAGCAGCACCGGGACAGGGACCTACGAGCAGTACTTC
CASSTGTGTYEQYF
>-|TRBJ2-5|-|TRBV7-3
TGTGCCAGCAGCTTAAGAGGGGGAGATTCCAGGGAGACCCAGTACTTC
CASSLRGGDSRETQYF
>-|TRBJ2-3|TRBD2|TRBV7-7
TGTGCTAGCAGCTTAGTCGGCGGGAGTGGAGATACGCAGTATTTT
CASSLVGGSGDTQYF